The 13 T cell receptor beta chains in this list originate from one sample, sequenced in a study of T cells in Graves' hyperthyroidism and ophthalmopathy. Researchers took RNA transcripts and amplified the TCR beta CDR3 regions from them. Using the HTBI primer set, a first-round RT-PCR was run on the TCR CDR3. TCRdb reprocessed the multiplex PCR reads via MiXCR and lists one record per CDR3 protein. The table has 490,000 or so distinct CDR3 sequences, just under 20% seen once. Sequences were obtained from blood. These receptors came from a man between 40 and 49 years old with Graves' ophthalmopathy.

The chain carries TRBV29-1 and TRBJ1-1, with D possibly being TRBD1 (6 bases). V dropped 6 bases and J dropped 5 bases, with 10 bases sitting between them. In germline, CDR1 is SQVTM, CDR2 ANQGSEA. The CDR3 is 11 residues long. The DNA of the CDR3 is TGCAGCGTACAGGGTTTGACTGAAGCTTTCTTT. Amino acids: CSVQGLTEAFF.

This clonotype was counted a few times. The rearrangement joins TRBV12-3 or TRBV12-4 to TRBJ2-1, with TRBD2 identical over 9 bases. With V trimmed by 1 base and J by 12 bases, 10 bases remained unmatched. The CDR3 spans 15 residues. CDR3 bases: TGTGCCAGCAGTTTAGGGGGGGTAGCGGGAGAGGTGCAGTTCTTC. The encoded protein is CASSLGGVAGEVQFF.

As for this clonotype: An end of the junction does not agree with germline; a read error may underlie this. The rearrangement links TRBV10-3 to TRBJ1-1; the D gene is possibly TRBD1 (5 bases). The CDR3 runs 12 residues. From germline, CDR1 is ENHRY and CDR2 SYGVKD. The CDR3: CATQGGETEALF. The CDR3 DNA sequence: TGTGCCACGCAGGGTGGTGAAACTGAAGCTCTCTTT.

This clonotype was observed a handful of times. The V call is TRBV7-9, the J call TRBJ2-1; the match to TRBD2 covers 11 bases. Germline assignment: CDR1 SEHNR and CDR2 FQNEAQ (reference sequence). The trim removed 4 bases at V and 8 bases at J, leaving 10 bases unmatched. This CDR3 comprises 16 residues. In nucleotides, the CDR3 is TGTGCCAGCAGCTCCACCCTAGCGGGAGGTAGCGATGAGCAGTTCTTC. Protein: CASSSTLAGGSDEQFF.

This clonotype was seen at least ten times. The CDR3 loop is CASCPSRGGETQYF. The CDR3 bases are TGTGCCAGCTGTCCTTCCCGGGGGGGGGAGACCCAGTACTTC. The rearrangement joins TRBV3-1 to TRBJ2-5; 8 bases are a match to TRBD2. Germline trimming cut 8 bases from V and 5 bases from J; bases unmatched to any gene: 10. The germline V gene encodes CDR1 LGHDT and CDR2 YNNKEL (reference sequence). The CDR3 runs to 14 residues.

This clonotype came up a few times. The chain is built from TRBV4-3 and TRBJ2-3; tentatively, D is TRBD1 (6 bases). CDR3 size: 14 residues. V dropped 1 base and J dropped 8 bases, with 13 bases sitting between them. Germline CDR1 is LGHNA and CDR2 is YSLEER. CDR3 sequence: CASSQATGSGTQYF. In DNA form, the CDR3 reads TGCGCCAGCAGCCAAGCAACAGGGAGTGGTACGCAGTATTTT.

The chain joins TRBV6-4 to TRBJ1-6; D remains ambiguous. The V end was cut by 6 bases, the J end by 5 bases, with 17 bases between. From germline, CDR1 is MRHNA and CDR2 SNTAGT. The CDR3 consists of 16 residues. The CDR3 region is CASSLDGLPNNSPLHF. DNA of the CDR3: TGTGCCAGCAGCCTAGATGGACTCCCAAATAATTCACCCCTCCACTTT.

This clonotype was seen many times. CDR3 protein: CASSSQGANTEAFF. As DNA, the CDR3 is TGTGCCAGCTCATCACAGGGGGCAAACACTGAAGCTTTCTTT. The chain joins TRBV18 to TRBJ1-1, with 9 positions matching TRBD1. The CDR3 runs to 14 residues. CDR1 and CDR2 (germline): KGHSH, LQKENI. V gave up 5 bases and J gave up 2 bases; unmatched junction bases: 3.

This clonotype was detected many times. This sequence joins TRBV20-1 and TRBJ2-1; 10 bases match TRBD2. The CDR3 is 17 residues long. V gave up 6 bases and J gave up 0 bases; unmatched junction bases: 11. Germline V gene data show CDR1 as DFQATT and CDR2 as SNEGSKA (reference sequence). CDR3 loop: CSAPPIAGGYSYNEQFF. The CDR3 DNA is TGCAGTGCCCCGCCGATAGCGGGAGGCTACTCCTACAATGAGCAGTTCTTC.

This clonotype has at least ten counts. The chain links TRBV20-1 to TRBJ2-5; possible D gene TRBD1, 7 bases. Trimming took 0 bases from V and 5 from J, leaving 16 bases between them. Germline-derived CDR1 and CDR2 are DFQATT and SNEGSKA (reference sequence). The CDR3 covers 15 residues. CDR3 in DNA: TGCAGTGCTAGAGACCCCGGGCCAGGGGGGGAGACCCAGTACTTC. This gives the protein CSARDPGPGGETQYF.

This clonotype was found once. The chain has TRBV19 and TRBJ1-1, with TRBD1 matching over 8 bases. The germline CDR1 and CDR2 sequences are LNHDA and SQIVND (reference sequence). CDR3 size: 14 residues. Germline trimming cut 3 bases from V and 4 bases from J; bases unmatched to any gene: 4. The chain's CDR3 is CASSIQGAGTEAFF. DNA for the CDR3: TGTGCCAGTAGTATTCAGGGGGCGGGCACTGAAGCTTTCTTT.

A few counts support this clonotype. The V gene is TRBV3-1, the J gene TRBJ1-1, with D possibly being TRBD1 (5 bases). The CDR3 sequence is 13 residues long. CDR1 is LGHDT and CDR2 is YNNKEL in the germline V gene (reference sequence). V was trimmed by 1 base and J by 5 bases, leaving 8 bases between them. The CDR3 spells CASSQVPGTEAFF. Here the CDR3 DNA reads TGTGCCAGCAGCCAAGTTCCAGGGACTGAAGCTTTCTTT.

This clonotype has at least ten counts. The chain has TRBV6-2 or TRBV6-3 and TRBJ2-7; D may be TRBD1 or TRBD2 (5 bases each). The V gene's germline CDR1 is MNHEY and CDR2 SVGEGT. Trimming cost V 2 bases and J 6 bases, with 11 bases left between them. This CDR3 spans 13 amino acids. The CDR3, as DNA: TGTGCCAGCAGTTACGACGGGACGGGCGAGCAGTACTTC. Translated, it gives CASSYDGTGEQYF.